Sequencing of this T cell receptor beta chain was carried out in a study of early T cells in non-severe SARS-CoV-2 infection. Notes on the study in general: VDJdb matching, biased toward anti-spike CD8 responses, missed private and CD4 specificities.

cDNA molecules, individually, were tagged with unique molecular identifiers. In TCRdb, the 5' RACE reads were re-called with MiXCR into one record per CDR3 protein. The table includes fewer than 90,000 distinct CDR3 sequences, 13% to 15% detected once. This clonotype was seen a handful of times. Antigen specificity is unknown. V lost 2 bases and J lost 4, with 8 bases in between. The CDR3 spans 13 residues. CDR1 and CDR2 (germline): MNHEY, SVGAGI. Material for sequencing was whole blood. This sequence was found in an adult who was a healthcare worker with PCR-confirmed SARS-CoV-2 infection or an uninfected control (not recorded which). This chain joins TRBV6-5 and TRBJ2-5; TRBD2 is a possible D gene (6 bases). CDR3 coding DNA: TGTGCCAGCAGTTACAGGAGGGGAGAGACCCAGTACTTC. Translating gives CASSYRRGETQYF.